This T cell receptor (beta chain) was recovered during a study of spatial heterogeneity in lung cancer. Study context: Samples came from roughly 75 TRACERx patients with untreated early-stage lung cancer. Available PBMC from follow-up, collected a median of roughly 2 years after resection, underwent sequencing.

TCRdb re-called the 5' RACE reads through MiXCR, storing one row per CDR3 protein. The sample lists roughly 120,000 distinct CDR3 sequences; roughly an eighth were seen once. Study-wide findings and caveats: Expanded tumor TCRs that were ubiquitous appeared in blood more at resection than follow-up.

This clonotype was seen a handful of times. Its specificity is not known. The germline V gene has CDR1 MGHRA and CDR2 YSYEKL. V was cut by 4 bases and J by 1 base, with 17 bases left in between. This CDR3 has 16 amino acids. The time point here: blood at routine non-recurrence follow-up after resection. Material for sequencing was whole RNA from tumor, nontumor lung or frozen PBMC, left unsorted. The source is a male donor with early-stage non-small cell lung cancer. The sample was PBMCs, taken at follow-up. V is TRBV4-1 and J is TRBJ2-7; D tentatively reads TRBD1 or TRBD2 (5 bases each). The CDR3 DNA sequence: TGCGCCAGCAGCCTCGGGGAAAGGGGAGTTTCCTACGAGCAGTACTTC. Encoded protein: CASSLGERGVSYEQYF.